A selection of T cell receptor beta chains follows, all from one sample in a study of somatic mutations in cytotoxic T cells in rheumatoid arthritis. The assay was immunoSEQ multiplex PCR, and TCRdb's table has in-frame clones only and misses some. The profile shows some 16,000 clones, approximately 80% of them singletons. Sequencing used CD8+ T cells sorted from blood. The receptors were gathered from an adult with rheumatoid arthritis. The CDR3 runs from the conserved cysteine through the conserved F or W. A D gene is named only where the DNA matches it firmly. Some rows mark clone size as missing; the rest say once, few, many or name a class of expanded clone.

>TRBD1|TRBJ1-2|TRBV27|.
CASSQGAGYTF
TGTGCCAGCAGCCAGGGGGCAGGCTACACCTTC
>.|TRBJ1-6|TRBV7-8|few
CASSLADSLSYNSPLHF
TGTGCCAGCAGCTTAGCGGACAGCCTCTCCTATAATTCACCCCTCCACTTT
>TRBD2|TRBJ2-4|TRBV28|.
CASSPGTSGNIQYF
TGTGCCAGCAGTCCGGGGACTAGCGGAAACATTCAGTACTTC
>TRBD1|TRBJ1-1|TRBV2|.
CARQGYTEAFF
TGTGCCAGACAGGGGTACACTGAAGCTTTCTTT
>.|TRBJ1-1|TRBV13|.
CASSLRGRFTEAFF
TGTGCCAGCAGCTTACGCGGAAGATTCACTGAAGCTTTCTTT
>TRBD1|TRBJ1-1|TRBV5-1|.
CASSLGTGGNTEAFF
TGCGCCAGCAGCTTGGGGACAGGGGGGAACACTGAAGCTTTCTTT
>.|TRBJ1-4|TRBV6-5|once
CASSLSSSSNEKLFF
TGTGCCAGCAGTCTGTCAAGCTCCTCTAATGAAAAACTGTTTTTT
>.|TRBJ1-6|TRBV7-9|.
CASSGDIGNSPLHF
TGTGCCAGCAGCGGGGACATTGGAAATTCACCCCTCCACTTT
>.|TRBJ1-3|TRBV6-5|.
CASETRTDLGDTIYF
TGTGCCAGCGAGACCCGGACCGACCTGGGGGACACCATATATTTT
>.|TRBJ2-4|TRBV15|.
CATSRRQINIQYF
TGTGCCACCAGCAGAAGACAGATAAACATTCAGTACTTC
>.|TRBJ1-2|TRBV29-1|.
CSAIGSAGYTF
TGCAGCGCCATAGGATCTGCGGGCTACACCTTC
>TRBD1|TRBJ2-5|TRBV11-2|.
CASSPRTGTETQYF
TGTGCCAGCAGCCCTCGGACAGGGACAGAGACCCAGTACTTC
>.|TRBJ1-6|TRBV11-3|.
CASSLGIGAASPLHF
TGTGCCAGCAGCTTAGGGATAGGGGCAGCTTCACCCCTCCACTTT
>.|TRBJ1-5|TRBV11-2|once
CASSFGQPQHF
TGTGCCAGCAGCTTCGGACAGCCCCAGCATTTT
>TRBD1|TRBJ2-1|TRBV7-9|.
CASSLGQGSNEQFF
TGTGCCAGCAGCTTAGGACAGGGAAGCAATGAGCAGTTCTTC
>.|TRBJ2-3|TRBV27|.
CASSPGQYTDTQYF
TGTGCCAGCAGCCCAGGACAGTACACAGATACGCAGTATTTT
>TRBD1|TRBJ2-1|TRBV6-6|.
CASSYSTGGNEQFF
TGTGCCAGCAGTTACTCGACAGGGGGCAATGAGCAGTTCTTC
>.|TRBJ1-1|TRBV14|.
CASSQDGLRGTEAFF
TGTGCCAGCAGCCAAGACGGGCTCCGGGGTACTGAAGCTTTCTTT
>.|TRBJ1-2|TRBV2|.
CASSESGGVDGYTF
TGTGCCAGCAGTGAAAGCGGAGGTGTGGATGGCTACACCTTC
>.|TRBJ2-3|TRBV9|.
CASSIGGGAGNTQYF
TGTGCCAGCAGCATTGGGGGGGGCGCAGGAAATACGCAGTATTTT
>TRBD1|TRBJ2-5|TRBV25-1|.
CASSELIGQGGETQYF
TGTGCCAGCAGTGAATTGATTGGACAGGGAGGAGAGACCCAGTACTTC
>.|TRBJ1-1|TRBV2|.
CATGAGWTEAFF
TGTGCCACAGGCGCGGGGTGGACTGAAGCTTTCTTT
>TRBD1|TRBJ1-1|TRBV28|.
CASSLRRDRTLNTEAFF
TGTGCCAGCAGCCTGAGGAGGGACAGAACCTTAAACACTGAAGCTTTCTTT
>.|TRBJ2-5|TRBV27|.
CASSLLRFRIQETQYF
TGTGCCAGCAGTTTACTTAGGTTCAGGATCCAAGAGACCCAGTACTTC
>.|TRBJ1-2|TRBV15|.
CATSPSESSYGYTF
TGTGCCACCAGCCCCAGCGAGAGCAGCTATGGCTACACCTTC